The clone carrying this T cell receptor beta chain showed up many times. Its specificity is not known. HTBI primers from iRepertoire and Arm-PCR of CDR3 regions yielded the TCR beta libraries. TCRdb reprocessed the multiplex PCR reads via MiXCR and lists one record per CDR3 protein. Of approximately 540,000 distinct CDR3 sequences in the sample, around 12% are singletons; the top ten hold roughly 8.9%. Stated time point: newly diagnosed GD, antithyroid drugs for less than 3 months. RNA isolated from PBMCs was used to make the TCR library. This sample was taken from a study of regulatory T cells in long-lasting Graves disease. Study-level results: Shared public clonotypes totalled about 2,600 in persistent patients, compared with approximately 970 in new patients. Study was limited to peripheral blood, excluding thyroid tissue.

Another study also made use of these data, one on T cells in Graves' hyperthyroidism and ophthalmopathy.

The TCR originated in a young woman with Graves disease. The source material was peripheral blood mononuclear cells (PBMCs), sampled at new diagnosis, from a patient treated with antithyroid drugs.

CDR3 bases: TGTGCCAGTAGTATCGTTGGGGGCTTCAACCAAGAGACCCAGTACTTC. This encodes CASSIVGGFNQETQYF. The chain is built from TRBV19 and TRBJ2-5, with a possible D match to TRBD1 (6 bases). Between the trimmed V and J ends, which lost 3 bases and 0 bases, there was a span of 14 bases. CDR3 length: 16 amino acids. CDR1 and CDR2 (germline): LNHDA, SQIVND (reference sequence).